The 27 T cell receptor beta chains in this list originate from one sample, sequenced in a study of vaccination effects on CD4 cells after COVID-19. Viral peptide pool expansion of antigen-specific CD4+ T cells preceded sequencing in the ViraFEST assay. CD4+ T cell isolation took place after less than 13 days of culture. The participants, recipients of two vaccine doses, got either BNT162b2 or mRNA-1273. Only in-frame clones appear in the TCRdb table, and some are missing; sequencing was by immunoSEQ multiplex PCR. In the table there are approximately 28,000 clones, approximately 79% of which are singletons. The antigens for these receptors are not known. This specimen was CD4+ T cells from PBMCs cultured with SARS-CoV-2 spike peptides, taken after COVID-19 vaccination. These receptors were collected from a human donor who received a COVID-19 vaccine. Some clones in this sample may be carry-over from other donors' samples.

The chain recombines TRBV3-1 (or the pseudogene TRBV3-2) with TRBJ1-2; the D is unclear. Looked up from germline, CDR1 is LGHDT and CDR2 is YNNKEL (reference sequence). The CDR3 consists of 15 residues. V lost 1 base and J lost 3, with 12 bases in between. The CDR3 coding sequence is TGTGCCAGCAGCCAAGGGCCCCTCGGGGACTATGGCTACACCTTC. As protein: CASSQGPLGDYGYTF.

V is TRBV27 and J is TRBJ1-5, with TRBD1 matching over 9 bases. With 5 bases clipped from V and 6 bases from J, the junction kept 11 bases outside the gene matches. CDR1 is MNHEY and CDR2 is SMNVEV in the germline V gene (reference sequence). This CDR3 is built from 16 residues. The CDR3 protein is CASSGNRGPWSQPQHF. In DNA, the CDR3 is TGTGCCAGCAGTGGAAACAGGGGGCCCTGGAGTCAGCCCCAGCATTTT.

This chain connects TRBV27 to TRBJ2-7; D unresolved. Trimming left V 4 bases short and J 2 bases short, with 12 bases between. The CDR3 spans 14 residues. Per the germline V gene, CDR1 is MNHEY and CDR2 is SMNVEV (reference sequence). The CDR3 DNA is TGTGCCAGCAGTTCCGGGCCCCTCGCCTACGAGCAGTACGTC. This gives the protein CASSSGPLAYEQYV.

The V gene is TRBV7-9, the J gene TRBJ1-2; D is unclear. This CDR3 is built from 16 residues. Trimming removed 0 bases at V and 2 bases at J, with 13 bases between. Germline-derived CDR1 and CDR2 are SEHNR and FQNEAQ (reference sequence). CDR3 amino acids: CASSLAWLEANYGYTF. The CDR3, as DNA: TGTGCCAGCAGCTTAGCTTGGCTCGAGGCCAACTATGGCTACACCTTC.

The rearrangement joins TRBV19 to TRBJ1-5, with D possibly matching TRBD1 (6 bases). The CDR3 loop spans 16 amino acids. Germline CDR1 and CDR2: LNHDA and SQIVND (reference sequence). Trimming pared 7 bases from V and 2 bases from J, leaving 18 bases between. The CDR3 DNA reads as TGTGCCAGTACCCCCGTTGGCAGGGGTGGCAATCAGCCCCAGCATTTT. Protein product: CASTPVGRGGNQPQHF.

The CDR3 region is CASSLMYGTGSYEQYV. CDR3 nucleotides: TGCGCCAGCAGCTTAATGTACGGGACAGGGTCCTACGAGCAGTACGTC. This chain connects TRBV4-1 to TRBJ2-7; 9 nucleotides agree with TRBD1. Per germline, CDR1 MGHRA and CDR2 YSYEKL. The V gene end was trimmed by 5 bases and the J gene end by 1 base; junction bases not matched to a gene: 9. The CDR3 consists of 16 residues.

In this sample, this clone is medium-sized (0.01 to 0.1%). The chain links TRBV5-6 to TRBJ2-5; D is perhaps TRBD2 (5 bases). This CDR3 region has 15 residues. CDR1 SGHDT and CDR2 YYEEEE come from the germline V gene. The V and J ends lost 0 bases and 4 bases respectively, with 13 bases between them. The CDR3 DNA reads TGTGCCAGCAGCTTGGGAGGTTGGGCGGGAGAGACCCAGTACTTC. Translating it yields CASSLGGWAGETQYF.

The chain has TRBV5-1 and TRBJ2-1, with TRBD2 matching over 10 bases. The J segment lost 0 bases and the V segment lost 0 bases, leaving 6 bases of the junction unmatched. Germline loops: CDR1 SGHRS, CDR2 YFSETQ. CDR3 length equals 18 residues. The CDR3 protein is CASSLGGSGGTSYNEQFF. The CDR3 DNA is TGCGCCAGCAGCTTGGGGGGTAGCGGGGGGACCTCCTACAATGAGCAGTTCTTC.

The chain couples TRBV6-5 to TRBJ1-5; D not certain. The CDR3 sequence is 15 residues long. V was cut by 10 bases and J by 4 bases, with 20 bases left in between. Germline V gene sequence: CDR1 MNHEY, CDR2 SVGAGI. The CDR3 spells CATSRSAGLNQPQHF. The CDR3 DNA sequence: TGTGCCACCAGCCGCTCGGCTGGCCTTAATCAGCCCCAGCATTTT.

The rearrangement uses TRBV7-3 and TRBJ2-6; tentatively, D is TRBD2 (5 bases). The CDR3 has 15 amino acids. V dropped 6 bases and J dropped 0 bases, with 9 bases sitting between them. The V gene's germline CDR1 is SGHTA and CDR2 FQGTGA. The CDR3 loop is CASRGEPSGANVLTF. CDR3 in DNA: TGTGCCAGCAGGGGAGAGCCCTCTGGGGCCAACGTCCTGACTTTC.

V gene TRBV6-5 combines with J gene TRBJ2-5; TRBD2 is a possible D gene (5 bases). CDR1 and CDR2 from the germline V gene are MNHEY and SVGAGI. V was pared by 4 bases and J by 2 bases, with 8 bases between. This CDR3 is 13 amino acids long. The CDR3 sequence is CASSFRLQETQYF. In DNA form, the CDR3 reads TGTGCCAGCAGTTTCCGACTACAAGAGACCCAGTACTTC.

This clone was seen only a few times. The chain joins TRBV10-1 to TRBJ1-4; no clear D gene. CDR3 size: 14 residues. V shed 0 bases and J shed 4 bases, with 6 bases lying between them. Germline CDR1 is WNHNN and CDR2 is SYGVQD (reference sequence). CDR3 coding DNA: TGCGCCAGCAGTGAGTCGCAGCTTAATGAAAAACTGTTTTTT. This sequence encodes CASSESQLNEKLFF.

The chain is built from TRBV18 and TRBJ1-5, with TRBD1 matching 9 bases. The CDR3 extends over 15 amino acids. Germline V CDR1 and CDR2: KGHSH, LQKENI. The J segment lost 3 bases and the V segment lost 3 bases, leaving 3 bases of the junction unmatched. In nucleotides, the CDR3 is TGTGCCAGCTCACCTGGACAGGGGTCCAATCAGCCCCAGCATTTT. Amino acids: CASSPGQGSNQPQHF.

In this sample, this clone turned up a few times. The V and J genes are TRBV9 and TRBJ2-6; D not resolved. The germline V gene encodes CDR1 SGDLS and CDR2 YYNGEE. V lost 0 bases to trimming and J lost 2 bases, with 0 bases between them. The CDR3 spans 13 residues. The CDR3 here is CASSVAGANVLTF. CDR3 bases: TGTGCCAGCAGCGTAGCTGGGGCCAACGTCCTGACTTTC.

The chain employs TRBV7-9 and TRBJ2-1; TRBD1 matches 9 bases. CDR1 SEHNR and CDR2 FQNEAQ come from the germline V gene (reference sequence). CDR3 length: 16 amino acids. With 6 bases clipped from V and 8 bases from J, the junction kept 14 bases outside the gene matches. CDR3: CASSFAGDRAFDEQFF. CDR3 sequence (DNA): TGTGCCAGCAGTTTTGCCGGGGACAGGGCATTTGATGAGCAGTTCTTC.

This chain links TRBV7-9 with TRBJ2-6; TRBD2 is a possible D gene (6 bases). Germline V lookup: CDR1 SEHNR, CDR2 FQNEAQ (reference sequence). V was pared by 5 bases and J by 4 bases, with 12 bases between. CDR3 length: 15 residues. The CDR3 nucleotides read TGTGCCAGCAGCCCCCGCGGGGAGGGGGCCAACGTCCTGACTTTC. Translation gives CASSPRGEGANVLTF.

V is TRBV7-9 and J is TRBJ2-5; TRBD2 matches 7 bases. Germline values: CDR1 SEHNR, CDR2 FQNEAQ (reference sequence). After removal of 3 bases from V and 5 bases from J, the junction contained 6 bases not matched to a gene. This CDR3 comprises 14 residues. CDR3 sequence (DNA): TGTGCCAGCAGCTTCGGGGGGACTCGTGAGACCCAGTACTTC. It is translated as CASSFGGTRETQYF.

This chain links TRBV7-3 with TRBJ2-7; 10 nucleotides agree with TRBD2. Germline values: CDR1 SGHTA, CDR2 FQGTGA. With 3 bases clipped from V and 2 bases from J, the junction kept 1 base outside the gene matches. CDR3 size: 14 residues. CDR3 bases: TGTGCCAGCAGCTTTACTAGCGGGACCTACGAGCAGTACTTC. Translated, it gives CASSFTSGTYEQYF. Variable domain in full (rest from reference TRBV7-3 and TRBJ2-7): GAGVSQTPSNKVTEKGKYVELRCDPISGHTALYWYRQSLGQGPEFLIYFQGTGAADDSGLPNDRFFAVRPEGSVSTLKIQRTERGDSAVYLCASSFTSGTYEQYFGPGTRLTVT.

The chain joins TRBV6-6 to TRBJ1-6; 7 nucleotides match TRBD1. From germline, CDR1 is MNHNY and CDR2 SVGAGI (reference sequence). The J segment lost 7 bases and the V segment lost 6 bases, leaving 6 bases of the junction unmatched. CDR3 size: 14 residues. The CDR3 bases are TGTGCCAGCAGGCCGGGACAGCTCAATTCACCCCTCCACTTT. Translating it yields CASRPGQLNSPLHF.

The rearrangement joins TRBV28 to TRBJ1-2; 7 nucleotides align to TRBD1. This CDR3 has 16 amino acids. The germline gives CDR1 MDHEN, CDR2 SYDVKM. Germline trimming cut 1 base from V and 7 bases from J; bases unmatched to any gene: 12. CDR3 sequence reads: CASSLYSKQGRSGYTF. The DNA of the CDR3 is TGTGCCAGCAGTTTATATAGTAAACAGGGGAGGAGTGGCTACACCTTC.

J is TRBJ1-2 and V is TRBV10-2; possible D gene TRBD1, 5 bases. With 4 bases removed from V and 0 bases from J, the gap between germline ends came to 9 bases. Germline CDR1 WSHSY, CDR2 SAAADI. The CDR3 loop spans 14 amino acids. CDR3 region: CASSGGGPNYGYTF. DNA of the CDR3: TGCGCCAGCAGTGGGGGCGGGCCTAACTATGGCTACACCTTC.

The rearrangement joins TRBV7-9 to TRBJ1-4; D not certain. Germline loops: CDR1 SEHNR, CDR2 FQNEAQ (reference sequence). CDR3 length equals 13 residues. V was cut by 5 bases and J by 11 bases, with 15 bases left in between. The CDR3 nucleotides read TGTGCCAGCAGCCAGGAGGCGGGTTGGAAACTGTTTTTT. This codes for CASSQEAGWKLFF. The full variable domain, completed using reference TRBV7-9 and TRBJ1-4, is DTGVSQNPRHKITKRGQNVTFRCDPISEHNRLYWYRQTLGQGPEFLTYFQNEAQLEKSRLLSDRFSAERPKGSFSTLEIQRTEQGDSAMYLCASSQEAGWKLFFGSGTQLSVL.

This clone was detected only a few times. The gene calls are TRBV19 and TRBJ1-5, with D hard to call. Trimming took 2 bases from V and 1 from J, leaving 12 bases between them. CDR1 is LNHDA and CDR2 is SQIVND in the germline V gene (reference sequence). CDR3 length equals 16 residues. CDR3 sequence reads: CASSIMTKGSNQPQHF. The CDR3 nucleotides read TGTGCCAGTAGTATAATGACGAAGGGCAGCAATCAGCCCCAGCATTTT.

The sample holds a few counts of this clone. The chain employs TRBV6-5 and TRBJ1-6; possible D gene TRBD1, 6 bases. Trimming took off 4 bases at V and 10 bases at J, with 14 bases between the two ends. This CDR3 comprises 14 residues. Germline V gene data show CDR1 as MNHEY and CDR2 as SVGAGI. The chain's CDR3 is CASSLQGRESPLHF. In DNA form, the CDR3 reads TGTGCCAGCAGTTTACAGGGTCGCGAATCACCCCTCCACTTT.

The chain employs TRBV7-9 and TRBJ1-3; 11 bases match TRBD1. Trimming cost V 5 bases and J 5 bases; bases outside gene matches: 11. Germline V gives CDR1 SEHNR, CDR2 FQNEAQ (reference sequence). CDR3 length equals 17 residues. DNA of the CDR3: TGTGCCAGCAGCGAATTCCTTGGGACAGGGGGGCGAAACACCATATATTTT. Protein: CASSEFLGTGGRNTIYF.

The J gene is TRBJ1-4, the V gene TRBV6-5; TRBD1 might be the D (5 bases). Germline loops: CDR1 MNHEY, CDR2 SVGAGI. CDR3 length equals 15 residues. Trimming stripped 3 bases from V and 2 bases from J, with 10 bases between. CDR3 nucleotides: TGTGCCAGCAGTTATCTAGGGACTACTAATGAAAAACTGTTTTTT. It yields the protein CASSYLGTTNEKLFF.

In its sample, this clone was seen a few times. CDR3 protein: CASSPLYPPTNEKLFF. The CDR3 DNA is TGTGCCAGCTCACCACTCTATCCACCAACTAATGAAAAACTGTTTTTT. The rearrangement joins TRBV18 to TRBJ1-4; D ambiguous. Germline values: CDR1 KGHSH, CDR2 LQKENI. This CDR3 is 16 amino acids long. V lost 1 base to trimming and J lost 0 bases, with 9 bases between them.